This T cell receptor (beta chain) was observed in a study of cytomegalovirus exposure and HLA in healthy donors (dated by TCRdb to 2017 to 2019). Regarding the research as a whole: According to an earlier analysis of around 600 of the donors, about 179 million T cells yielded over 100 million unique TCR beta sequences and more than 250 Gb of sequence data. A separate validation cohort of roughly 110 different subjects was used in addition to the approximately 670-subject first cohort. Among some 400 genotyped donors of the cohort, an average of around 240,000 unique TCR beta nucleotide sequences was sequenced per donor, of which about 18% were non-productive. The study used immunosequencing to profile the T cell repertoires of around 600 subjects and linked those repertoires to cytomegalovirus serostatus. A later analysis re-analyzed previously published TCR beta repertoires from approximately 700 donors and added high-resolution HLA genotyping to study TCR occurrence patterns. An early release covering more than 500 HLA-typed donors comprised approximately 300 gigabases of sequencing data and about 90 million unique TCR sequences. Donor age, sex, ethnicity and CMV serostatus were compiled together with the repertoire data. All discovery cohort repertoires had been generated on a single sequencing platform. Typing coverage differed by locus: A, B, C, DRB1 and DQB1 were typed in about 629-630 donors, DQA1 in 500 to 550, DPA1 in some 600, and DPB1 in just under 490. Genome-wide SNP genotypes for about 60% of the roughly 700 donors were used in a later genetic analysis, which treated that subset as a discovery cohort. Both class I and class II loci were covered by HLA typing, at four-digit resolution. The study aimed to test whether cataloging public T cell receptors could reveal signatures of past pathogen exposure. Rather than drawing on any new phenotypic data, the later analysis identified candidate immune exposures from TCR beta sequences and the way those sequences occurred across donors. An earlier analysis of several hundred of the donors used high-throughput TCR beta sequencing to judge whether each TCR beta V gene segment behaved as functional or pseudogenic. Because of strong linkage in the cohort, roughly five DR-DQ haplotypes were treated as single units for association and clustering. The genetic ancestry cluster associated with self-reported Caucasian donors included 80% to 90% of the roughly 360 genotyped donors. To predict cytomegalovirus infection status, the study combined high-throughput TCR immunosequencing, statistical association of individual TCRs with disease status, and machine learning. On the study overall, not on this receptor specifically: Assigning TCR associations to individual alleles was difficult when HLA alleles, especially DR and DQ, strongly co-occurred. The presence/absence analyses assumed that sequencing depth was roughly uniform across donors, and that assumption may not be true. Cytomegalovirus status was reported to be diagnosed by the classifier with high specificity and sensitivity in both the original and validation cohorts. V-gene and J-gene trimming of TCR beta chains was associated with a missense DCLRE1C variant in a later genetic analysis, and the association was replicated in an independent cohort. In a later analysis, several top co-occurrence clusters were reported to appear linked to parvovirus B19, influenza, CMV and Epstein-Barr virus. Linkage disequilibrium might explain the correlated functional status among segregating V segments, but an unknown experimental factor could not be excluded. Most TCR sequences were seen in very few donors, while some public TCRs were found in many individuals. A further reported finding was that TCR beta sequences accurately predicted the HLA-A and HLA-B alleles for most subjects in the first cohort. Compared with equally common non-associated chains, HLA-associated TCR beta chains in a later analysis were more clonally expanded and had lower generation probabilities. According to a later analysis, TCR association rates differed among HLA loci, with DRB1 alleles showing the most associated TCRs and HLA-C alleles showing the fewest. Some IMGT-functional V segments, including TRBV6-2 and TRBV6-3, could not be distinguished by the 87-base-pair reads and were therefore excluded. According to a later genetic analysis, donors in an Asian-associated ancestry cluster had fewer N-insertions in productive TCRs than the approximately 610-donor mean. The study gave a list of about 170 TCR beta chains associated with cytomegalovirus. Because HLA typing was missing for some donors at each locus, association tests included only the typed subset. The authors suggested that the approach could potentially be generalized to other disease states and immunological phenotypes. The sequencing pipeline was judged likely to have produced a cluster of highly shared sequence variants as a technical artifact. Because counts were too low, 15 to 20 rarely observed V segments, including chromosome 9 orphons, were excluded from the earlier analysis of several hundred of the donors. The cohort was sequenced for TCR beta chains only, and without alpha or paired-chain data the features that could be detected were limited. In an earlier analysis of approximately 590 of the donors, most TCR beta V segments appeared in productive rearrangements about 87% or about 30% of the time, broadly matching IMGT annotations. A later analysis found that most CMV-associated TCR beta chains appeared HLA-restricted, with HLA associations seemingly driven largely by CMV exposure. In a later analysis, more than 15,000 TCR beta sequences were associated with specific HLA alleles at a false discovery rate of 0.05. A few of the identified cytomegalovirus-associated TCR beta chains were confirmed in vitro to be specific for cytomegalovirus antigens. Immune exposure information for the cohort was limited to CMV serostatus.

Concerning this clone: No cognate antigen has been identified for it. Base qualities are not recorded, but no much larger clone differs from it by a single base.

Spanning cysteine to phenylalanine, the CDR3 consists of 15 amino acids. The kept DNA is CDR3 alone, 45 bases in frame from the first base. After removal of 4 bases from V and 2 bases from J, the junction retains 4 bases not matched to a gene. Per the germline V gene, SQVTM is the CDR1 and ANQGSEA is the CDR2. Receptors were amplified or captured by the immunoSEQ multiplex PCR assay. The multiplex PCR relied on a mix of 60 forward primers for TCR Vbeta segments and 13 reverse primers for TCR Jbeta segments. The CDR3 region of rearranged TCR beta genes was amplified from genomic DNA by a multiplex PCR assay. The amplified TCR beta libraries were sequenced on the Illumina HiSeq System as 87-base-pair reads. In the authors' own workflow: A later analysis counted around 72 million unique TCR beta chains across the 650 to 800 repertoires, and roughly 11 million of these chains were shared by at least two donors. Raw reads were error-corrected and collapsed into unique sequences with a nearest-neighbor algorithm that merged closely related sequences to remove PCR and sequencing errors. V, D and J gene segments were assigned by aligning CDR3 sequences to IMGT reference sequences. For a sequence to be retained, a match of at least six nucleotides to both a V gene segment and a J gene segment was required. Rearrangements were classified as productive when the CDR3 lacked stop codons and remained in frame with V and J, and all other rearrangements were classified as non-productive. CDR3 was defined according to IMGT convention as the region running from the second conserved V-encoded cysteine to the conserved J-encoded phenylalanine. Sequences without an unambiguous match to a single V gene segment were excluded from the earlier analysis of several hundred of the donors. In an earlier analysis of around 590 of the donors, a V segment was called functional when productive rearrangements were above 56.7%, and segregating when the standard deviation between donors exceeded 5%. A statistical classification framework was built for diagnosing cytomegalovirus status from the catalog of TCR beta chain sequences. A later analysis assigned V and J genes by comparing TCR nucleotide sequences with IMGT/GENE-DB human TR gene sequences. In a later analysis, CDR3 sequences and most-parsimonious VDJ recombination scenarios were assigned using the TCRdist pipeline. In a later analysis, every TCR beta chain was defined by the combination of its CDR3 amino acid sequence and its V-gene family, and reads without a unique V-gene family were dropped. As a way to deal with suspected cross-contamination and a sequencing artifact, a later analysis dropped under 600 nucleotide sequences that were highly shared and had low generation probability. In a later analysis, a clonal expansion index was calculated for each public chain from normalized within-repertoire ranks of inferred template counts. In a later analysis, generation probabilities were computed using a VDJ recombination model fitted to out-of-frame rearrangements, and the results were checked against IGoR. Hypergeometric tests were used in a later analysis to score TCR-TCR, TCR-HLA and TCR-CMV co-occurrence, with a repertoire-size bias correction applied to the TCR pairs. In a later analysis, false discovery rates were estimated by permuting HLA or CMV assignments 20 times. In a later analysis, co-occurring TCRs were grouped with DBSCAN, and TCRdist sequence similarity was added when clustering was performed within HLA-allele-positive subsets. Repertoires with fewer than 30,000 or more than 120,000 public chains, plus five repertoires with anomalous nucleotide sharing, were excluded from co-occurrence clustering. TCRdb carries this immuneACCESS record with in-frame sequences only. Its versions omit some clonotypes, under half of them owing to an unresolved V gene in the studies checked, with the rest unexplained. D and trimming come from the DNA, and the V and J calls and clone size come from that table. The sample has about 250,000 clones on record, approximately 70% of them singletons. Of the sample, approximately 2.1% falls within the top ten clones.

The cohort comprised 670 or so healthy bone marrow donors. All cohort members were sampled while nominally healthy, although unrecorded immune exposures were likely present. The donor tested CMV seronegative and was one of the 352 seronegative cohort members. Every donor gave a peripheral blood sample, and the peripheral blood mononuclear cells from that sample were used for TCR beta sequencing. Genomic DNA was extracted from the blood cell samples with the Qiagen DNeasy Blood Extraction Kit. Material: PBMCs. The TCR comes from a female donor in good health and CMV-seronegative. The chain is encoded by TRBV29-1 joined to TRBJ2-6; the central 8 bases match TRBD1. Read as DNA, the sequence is TGCAGCGTTGCAGGGGGCGGGGCTGGGGCCAACGTCCTGACTTTC. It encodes CSVAGGGAGANVLTF.